A selection of T cell receptor beta chains follows, all from one sample in a study of human CD4 T cells and Enterobacteriaceae. Method: immunoSEQ multiplex PCR; TCRdb's copy keeps in-frame clones and lacks some. Among some 30,000 clones listed, almost 85% were seen once. Sequenced input: memory CD4+ T cells from blood. The receptors were sampled from a human donor in good health. The CDR3 runs from the conserved cysteine through the conserved F or W. The D gene is left open where the match is weak. Expanded clones are given a class, and other clones once, few, many or no size at all.

d_call	clone_size	j_call	v_call	cdr3_length	cdr3_aa	cdr3_nt
NA	NA	TRBJ1-4	TRBV5-5	15	CASSLAAATNEKLFF	TGTGCCAGCAGCTTGGCTGCTGCAACTAATGAAAAACTGTTTTTT
NA	NA	TRBJ2-3	TRBV5-1	16	CASSSTLQGGFDTQYF	TGCGCCAGCAGCTCCACACTACAGGGGGGGTTCGATACGCAGTATTTT
NA	NA	TRBJ2-1	TRBV9	13	CASSVGLGNEQFF	TGTGCCAGCAGCGTAGGACTGGGGAATGAGCAGTTCTTC
TRBD2	medium-sized	TRBJ2-2	TRBV10-3	18	CAISPSGLAATDTGELFF	TGTGCCATCAGCCCATCGGGACTAGCGGCAACGGACACCGGGGAGCTGTTTTTT
NA	NA	TRBJ2-5	TRBV5-1	11	CASRREETQYF	TGCGCCAGCCGGAGGGAAGAGACCCAGTACTTC
TRBD1	NA	TRBJ2-7	TRBV6-8	13	CASSYDREMEQYF	TGTGCCAGCAGTTACGACAGGGAAATGGAGCAGTACTTC
NA	NA	TRBJ2-1	TRBV27	20	CASSPTPLATLDVRYNEQFF	TGTGCCAGCAGTCCGACCCCACTAGCAACGCTGGATGTGCGCTACAATGAGCAGTTCTTC
NA	NA	TRBJ2-2	TRBV11-2	14	CASSLGRYTGELFF	TGTGCCAGCAGCTTAGGACGGTACACCGGGGAGCTGTTTTTT
TRBD2	NA	TRBJ2-1	TRBV10-3	15	CAISGASGSYNEQFF	TGTGCCATCAGTGGGGCTAGCGGGAGCTACAATGAGCAGTTCTTC
NA	few	TRBJ2-1	TRBV6-1	13	CASSEGGPTQQFF	TGTGCCAGCAGTGAGGGGGGGCCAACCCAGCAGTTCTTC
NA	NA	TRBJ1-1	TRBV6-6	13	CATSGRPDTEAFF	TGTGCCACCTCGGGACGGCCAGACACTGAAGCTTTCTTT
TRBD2	NA	TRBJ2-2	TRBV27	14	CASSLRESTGELFF	TGTGCCAGCAGTTTGCGGGAGTCCACCGGGGAGCTGTTTTTT
TRBD2	few	TRBJ2-1	TRBV18	13	CASSVGLENEQFF	TGTGCCAGCTCAGTGGGACTAGAGAATGAGCAGTTCTTC
NA	NA	TRBJ2-6	TRBV9	17	CASSVGPRSSGANVLTF	TGTGCCAGCAGCGTAGGACCGCGTAGCTCTGGGGCCAACGTCCTGACTTTC
TRBD1	NA	TRBJ2-5	TRBV9	15	CASSAGTGSGETQYF	TGTGCCAGCAGCGCCGGGACAGGGAGCGGGGAGACCCAGTACTTC
TRBD1	NA	TRBJ2-3	TRBV25-1	15	CASSASRGRKDTQYF	TGTGCCAGCAGTGCCTCCAGGGGGCGGAAAGATACGCAGTATTTT
TRBD2	NA	TRBJ2-3	TRBV11-2	16	CASLGLAGIRTDTQYF	TGTGCCAGCCTCGGACTAGCGGGAATCCGCACAGATACGCAGTATTTT
TRBD1	NA	TRBJ2-5	TRBV18	13	CASSPGQGETQYF	TGTGCCAGCTCACCGGGACAGGGAGAGACCCAGTACTTC
NA	NA	TRBJ1-1	TRBV27	16	CASTPSSGGRRTEAFF	TGTGCCAGCACACCTTCCAGCGGAGGCAGGCGGACTGAAGCTTTCTTT
NA	once	TRBJ1-1	TRBV7-3	16	CASSPQPPDSNTEAFF	TGTGCCAGCAGCCCCCAACCCCCTGACAGCAACACTGAAGCTTTCTTT
NA	NA	TRBJ1-1	TRBV27	13	CASRYGRNTEAFF	TGTGCCAGCAGATACGGTCGGAACACTGAAGCTTTCTTT
NA	NA	TRBJ1-3	TRBV28	15	CASSLYRESGNTIYF	TGTGCCAGCAGTTTATACAGGGAGTCTGGAAACACCATATATTTT
NA	NA	TRBJ1-1	TRBV5-1	17	CASSLRLLRERNTEAFF	TGCGCCAGCAGCCTACGCCTCCTCAGGGAACGGAACACTGAAGCTTTCTTT
TRBD1	NA	TRBJ1-3	TRBV6-1	14	CASSLGTEGNTIYF	TGTGCCAGCAGTCTAGGGACAGAGGGAAACACCATATATTTT
NA	NA	TRBJ2-7	TRBV28	11	CASSSSYEQYF	TGTGCCAGCAGTTCCTCCTACGAGCAGTACTTC
NA	few	TRBJ2-7	TRBV27	14	CASATAPPSYEQYF	TGTGCCAGCGCGACCGCTCCCCCTTCCTACGAGCAGTACTTC
NA	once	TRBJ1-2	TRBV4-1	19	CASSQGLDRGLQYRGGYTF	TGCGCCAGCAGCCAAGGACTAGATAGAGGACTTCAATATAGGGGTGGCTACACCTTC
TRBD1	NA	TRBJ2-5	TRBV29-1	13	CSGEDRGWETQYF	TGCAGCGGGGAGGACAGGGGGTGGGAGACCCAGTACTTC
NA	NA	TRBJ1-2	TRBV6-6	15	CASSYSTVPNYGYTF	TGTGCCAGCAGTTACTCGACAGTGCCTAACTATGGCTACACCTTC
NA	NA	TRBJ1-1	TRBV29-1	14	CSVEGGQGGTEAFF	TGCAGCGTTGAAGGGGGGCAGGGTGGAACTGAAGCTTTCTTT
NA	NA	TRBJ1-5	TRBV19	13	CASSNGLNQPQHF	TGTGCCAGTAGTAACGGGCTCAATCAGCCCCAGCATTTT
NA	NA	TRBJ1-2	TRBV7-3	13	CASSLSGGKGYTF	TGTGCCAGCAGCTTAAGTGGGGGGAAAGGCTACACCTTC
NA	NA	TRBJ1-4	TRBV5-6	18	CASSLNSRSGLANEKLFF	TGTGCCAGCAGCTTGAATTCGCGTTCGGGGCTGGCTAATGAAAAACTGTTTTTT
NA	once	TRBJ2-2	TRBV19	16	CASNPRSGAAFGELFF	TGTGCCAGTAACCCCCGATCGGGGGCCGCATTTGGGGAGCTGTTTTTT
TRBD1	NA	TRBJ1-2	TRBV2	13	CASEGTGKNGYTF	TGTGCCAGCGAGGGGACAGGGAAGAATGGCTACACCTTC
NA	NA	TRBJ2-7	TRBV10-3	14	CAISEVQGAYEQYF	TGTGCCATCAGTGAGGTGCAGGGCGCCTACGAGCAGTACTTC
TRBD1	NA	TRBJ2-7	TRBV11-3	14	CASSYASGTGKQYF	TGTGCCAGCAGCTACGCTTCCGGGACAGGAAAGCAGTACTTC
NA	NA	TRBJ1-2	TRBV19	14	CASSIWGINYGYTF	TGTGCCAGTAGTATCTGGGGGATCAACTATGGCTACACCTTC
TRBD1	NA	TRBJ2-7	TRBV25-1	16	CASSRSGTGVSYEQYF	TGTGCCAGCTCTCGTTCCGGGACAGGGGTCTCCTACGAGCAGTACTTC